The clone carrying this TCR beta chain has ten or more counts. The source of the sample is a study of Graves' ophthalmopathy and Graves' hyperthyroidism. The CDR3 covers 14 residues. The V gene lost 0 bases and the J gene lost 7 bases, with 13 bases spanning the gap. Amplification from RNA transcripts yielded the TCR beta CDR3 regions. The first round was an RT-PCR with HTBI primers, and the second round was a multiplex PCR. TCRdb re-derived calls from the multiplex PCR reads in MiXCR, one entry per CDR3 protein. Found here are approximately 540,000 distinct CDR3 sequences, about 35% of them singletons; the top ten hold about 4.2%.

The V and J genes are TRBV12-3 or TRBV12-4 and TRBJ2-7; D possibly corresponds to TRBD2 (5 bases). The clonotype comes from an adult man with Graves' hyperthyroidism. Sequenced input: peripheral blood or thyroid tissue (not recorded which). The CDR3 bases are TGTGCCAGCAGTTTAGCGCTAGCTGCCGGGGAGCAGTACTTC. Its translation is CASSLALAAGEQYF.